Below are 6 T cell receptor beta chains sequenced from a single sample in a study of metastatic and nonmetastatic thyroid tumors. TCRdb re-called the PCR reads via MiXCR. The sample has tens of thousands of clones; 12% are singletons. Nobody among the patients had been given any treatment before thyroid surgery. Sequenced material: blood. The receptor set was obtained from a male donor with papillary thyroid cancer or a benign thyroid nodule (not recorded which). Some clones in this sample may be carry-over from other donors' samples.

This clone came up many times. This chain uses TRBV5-1 with TRBJ2-1; tentatively, D is TRBD1 or TRBD2 (6 bases each). Germline V CDR1 and CDR2: SGHRS, YFSETQ. The CDR3 runs 15 residues. The ends were cut back, 0 bases at V and 7 bases at J, with 14 bases in the middle. CDR3 region: CASSLEQGRENEQFF. For the CDR3, the DNA is TGCGCCAGCAGCTTGGAACAGGGCCGGGAGAATGAGCAGTTCTTC.

The sample holds many counts of this clone. Since a much larger clone is just one base distant, this may be a read error. Within the sample, other DNA sequences also encode this same CDR3. The V gene is TRBV12-3 or TRBV12-4, the J gene TRBJ1-2; D unclear. Trimming left V 5 bases short and J 5 bases short, with 12 bases between. The CDR3 spans 13 residues. The CDR3 nucleotides are TGTGCCAGCAGTCCTGATGGCGGGTATGGCTACACCTTC. Protein: CASSPDGGYGYTF.

This clone was seen repeatedly, ten times or more. The chain carries TRBV7-3 and TRBJ1-6; D is ambiguous. Trimming stripped 8 bases from V and 6 bases from J, with 11 bases between. This CDR3 contains 13 residues. CDR1 and CDR2 from the germline V gene are SGHTA and FQGTGA. CDR3 sequence: CASSRVVNSPLHF. CDR3 nucleotide sequence: TGTGCCAGCTCCCGGGTCGTTAATTCACCCCTCCACTTT.

This clone was counted a few times. The J gene is TRBJ1-3, the V gene TRBV28, with 7 bases fitting TRBD1. Germline V CDR1 and CDR2: MDHEN, SYDVKM. This CDR3 is 14 amino acids long. V shed 5 bases, J shed 6 bases, and the junction held 7 bases outside the gene matches. DNA for the CDR3: TGTGCCAGCAGTCCCGACAGGGCCGCAAACACCATATATTTT. It specifies CASSPDRAANTIYF.

This clone has at least ten counts. V usage is TRBV2 and J usage is TRBJ2-1; D perhaps matches TRBD2 (6 bases). V lost 7 bases and J lost 3, with 13 bases in between. The germline V gene encodes CDR1 SNHLY and CDR2 FYNNEI. The CDR3 runs 14 residues. CDR3 nucleotide sequence: TGTGCCAGCATTTTAGCGGAGTTCTACAATGAGCAGTTCTTC. The encoded protein is CASILAEFYNEQFF.

In this sample, this clone turned up many times. The V and J genes are TRBV2 and TRBJ2-7; weak D call: TRBD2 (5 bases). The CDR3 runs 14 residues. From germline, CDR1 is SNHLY and CDR2 FYNNEI. V gave up 7 bases and J gave up 0 bases, with 13 bases separating them. The DNA of the CDR3 is TGTGCCAGCACGGTCGGGAAGAGCTCCTACGAGCAGTACTTC. Translated: CASTVGKSSYEQYF. Supplemented by reference TRBV2 and TRBJ2-7, the full variable domain reads EPEVTQTPSHQVTQMGQEVILRCVPISNHLYFYWYRQILGQKVEFLVSFYNNEISEKSEIFDDQFSVERPDGSNFTLKIRSTKLEDSAMYFCASTVGKSSYEQYFGPGTRLTVT.